This T cell receptor (beta chain) is drawn from a study of blood T cells in healthy people across ages. This CDR3 has 14 residues. With 1 base clipped from V and 6 bases from J, the junction kept 1 base outside the gene matches. Germline V gene sequence: CDR1 SGHVS, CDR2 FQNEAQ. It was with a sample-barcoded 5' primer and a J-beta primer mix that a second PCR of about 6 to 12 cycles was run. TCRdb redid the calling of the 5' RACE reads with MiXCR, one entry per CDR3 protein. The sample shows around 1.5 million distinct CDR3 sequences, about 43% of them seen only once. Peripheral blood was drawn, about 9.7 milliliters per donor. Samples had at least 7 million PBMCs isolated from them. This clonotype has a handful of counts.

The chain combines TRBV7-8 with TRBJ2-2, with 8 bases lining up with TRBD1. Sequencing was done on a sample of blood. This TCR came from a woman under 30 in good health. The CDR3 DNA follows: TGTGCCAGCAGCTTAGGACAGGGGTCCGGGGAGCTGTTTTTT. It encodes CASSLGQGSGELFF.